This T cell receptor beta chain was identified in a study of blood T cell repertoires in COVID-19. Study details: Samples taken during acute and convalescent COVID-19 were collected in the United States, Italy and Spain. Sources were T cells, B-cell-depleted T cells, or PBMCs; the material itself was cDNA or gDNA.

The CDR3 sequence is 15 residues long. V trimming: 3 bases; J trimming: 6 bases; junction bases outside the gene matches: 6. From germline, CDR1 is MRHNA and CDR2 SNTAGT. This clone has a single count. Study processing details: Researchers report that nucleated cell counts were estimated from reference gene primer amplification. The data were produced by immunoSEQ multiplex PCR, yet TCRdb's version contains in-frame clones alone and is incomplete. The DNA was the basis for D and trimming; V, J and clone size are from that table. The table has 150,000 to 200,000 clones, 88% seen once. This receptor was taken from a human donor in a cohort sampled during active COVID-19. V gene TRBV6-4 combines with J gene TRBJ2-3; TRBD2 agrees at 10 bases. Sequenced: peripheral blood. The DNA for the CDR3 is TGTGCCAGCAGTGAAGCTAGCGGGGGAAGGGATACGCAGTATTTT. As protein: CASSEASGGRDTQYF.